What follows is one T cell receptor beta chain and its context. Its antigen is unidentified. This CDR3 region has 13 residues. Germline V gives CDR1 SGHNT, CDR2 YYREEE (reference sequence). V shed 3 bases and J shed 5 bases, with 11 bases lying between them. The sample is drawn from a study of T-cell reconstitution after alpha-beta-depleted transplantation in children. Study-level results: Some patients' high day-60 TCRbeta diversity was attributed to recipient cells surviving conditioning. Where alpha-beta T cells came from about two months after transplant was reportedly several hundred expanded graft clones. Newly produced T cells mostly accounted for T-cell counts and diversity one year post-transplant.

The authors prepared the TCRbeta library with unique molecular identifiers. One entry per CDR3 protein, called by TCRdb with MiXCR from the PCR reads. Of fewer than 750,000 distinct CDR3 sequences in the sample, roughly 23% are singletons; the top ten hold approximately 14%. The chain links TRBV5-4 to TRBJ2-5, with D perhaps TRBD2 (6 bases). The material was PBMCs, mostly from graft donor cells, obtained 360 days after TCRalphabeta/CD19-depleted stem cell transplant. The sequence derives from a boy younger than two who had a stem cell transplant for acute myeloid leukemia, so the T cells may come from the graft donor. The CDR3 DNA sequence: TGTGCCAGCAGCTGGGGCGGGGTCGAGACCCAGTACTTC. This encodes CASSWGGVETQYF.